This TCR beta chain was documented in a study of graft-versus-host responses after intestinal transplantation. Sequenced by immunoSEQ multiplex PCR; TCRdb stores in-frame clones only, minus some. This table holds about 12,000 clones, around four fifths found once. Losses at the gene ends were 2 bases for V and 3 bases for J; bases not matched to a gene: 7. The CDR3 is 16 amino acids. Per germline, CDR1 SEHNR and CDR2 FQNEAQ (reference sequence). The sample consisted of PBMCs, taken approximately 120 days after transplant. The clonotype originates from a human patient who received an intestinal transplant, so some T cells may come from the graft donor. This chain links TRBV7-9 with TRBJ2-3; 8 bases are shared with TRBD1. CDR3 bases: TGTGCCAGCAGCTTATTCCGAGACAGGGGAACAGATACGCAGTATTTT. It yields the protein CASSLFRDRGTDTQYF.